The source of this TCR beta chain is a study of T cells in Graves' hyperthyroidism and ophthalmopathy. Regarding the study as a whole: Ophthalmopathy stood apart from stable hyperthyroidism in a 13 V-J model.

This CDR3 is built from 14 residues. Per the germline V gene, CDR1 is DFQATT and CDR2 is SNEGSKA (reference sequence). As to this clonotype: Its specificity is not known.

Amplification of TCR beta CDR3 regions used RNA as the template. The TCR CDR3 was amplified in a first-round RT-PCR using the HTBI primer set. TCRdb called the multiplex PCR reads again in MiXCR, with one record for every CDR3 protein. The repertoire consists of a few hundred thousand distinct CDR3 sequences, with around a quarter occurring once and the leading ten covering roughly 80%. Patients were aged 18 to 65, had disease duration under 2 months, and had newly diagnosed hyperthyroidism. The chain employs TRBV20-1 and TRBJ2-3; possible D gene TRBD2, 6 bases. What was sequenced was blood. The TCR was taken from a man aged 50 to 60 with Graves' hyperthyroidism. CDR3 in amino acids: CNAYGGMGTDTQYF. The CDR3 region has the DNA TGCAATGCGTATGGAGGGATGGGCACAGATACGCAGTATTTT.